This T cell receptor (beta chain) was retrieved from a study of blood T cell repertoires in COVID-19. Across the whole study: From the United States, Italy and Spain came samples of acute and convalescent COVID-19. Sources were T cells, B-cell-depleted T cells, or PBMCs; the material itself was cDNA or gDNA.

The J segment lost 5 bases and the V segment lost 5 bases, leaving 5 bases of the junction unmatched. Looked up from germline, CDR1 is SGHKS and CDR2 is YYEKEE (reference sequence). The CDR3 covers 14 residues. Authors' methods: Reference gene primer amplification in the assay estimated nucleated cell counts. The data were produced by immunoSEQ multiplex PCR, yet TCRdb's version contains in-frame clones alone and is incomplete. V and J calls and clone size are those listed in that table; D and trimming were worked out from the DNA. The sample yields some 200,000 clones, approximately 78% seen once. The Seattle site enrolled patients during active infection and followed them longitudinally.

Specimen: peripheral blood. This receptor was obtained from a woman between 70 and 85 years old with COVID-19, enrolled during active disease. V is TRBV5-5 and J is TRBJ1-2; 11 positions match TRBD1. CDR3 residues: CASSSGQGAYGYTF. In DNA form, the CDR3 reads TGTGCCAGCAGTTCTGGACAGGGGGCTTATGGCTACACCTTC.